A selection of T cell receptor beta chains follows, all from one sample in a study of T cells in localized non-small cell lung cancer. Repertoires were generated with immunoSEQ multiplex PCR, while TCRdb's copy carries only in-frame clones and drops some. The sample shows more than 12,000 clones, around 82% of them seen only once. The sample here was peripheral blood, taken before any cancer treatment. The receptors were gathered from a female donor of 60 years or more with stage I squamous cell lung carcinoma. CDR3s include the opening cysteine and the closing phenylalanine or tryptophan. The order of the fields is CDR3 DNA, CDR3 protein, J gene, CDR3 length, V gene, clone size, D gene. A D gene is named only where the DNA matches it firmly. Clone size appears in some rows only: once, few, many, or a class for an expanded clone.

CDR3nt: TGTGCCAGTAGTATCGCCGCGACAGCTAACTATGGCTACACCTTC; CDR3aa: CASSIAATANYGYTF; j_gene: TRBJ1-2; len: 15; v_gene: TRBV19; abundance: -; d_gene: -
CDR3nt: TGTGCCAGCAGCTTAAATGTTGCAGGCGAAAAACTGTTTTTT; CDR3aa: CASSLNVAGEKLFF; j_gene: TRBJ1-4; len: 14; v_gene: TRBV7-9; abundance: -; d_gene: -
CDR3nt: TGTGCCAGCAGGAAGATTAGCGGGATCTACAATGAGCAGTTCTTC; CDR3aa: CASRKISGIYNEQFF; j_gene: TRBJ2-1; len: 15; v_gene: TRBV11-3; abundance: -; d_gene: TRBD2
CDR3nt: TGTGCCAGCAGCTATAGGGGACAGGGGAACACTGAAGCTTTCTTT; CDR3aa: CASSYRGQGNTEAFF; j_gene: TRBJ1-1; len: 15; v_gene: TRBV7-9; abundance: -; d_gene: TRBD1
CDR3nt: TGTGCCAGCTCCACGGGCACAGGCCATAATTCACCCCTCCACTTT; CDR3aa: CASSTGTGHNSPLHF; j_gene: TRBJ1-6; len: 15; v_gene: TRBV18; abundance: -; d_gene: -
CDR3nt: TGTGCCAGCAGCACCGCACAAGTTACGATGAACACTGAAGCTTTCTTT; CDR3aa: CASSTAQVTMNTEAFF; j_gene: TRBJ1-1; len: 16; v_gene: TRBV5-4; abundance: -; d_gene: -
CDR3nt: TGTGCCAGCAGCCCGGATGGGGCCAACGTCCTGACTTTC; CDR3aa: CASSPDGANVLTF; j_gene: TRBJ2-6; len: 13; v_gene: TRBV11-3; abundance: -; d_gene: -
CDR3nt: TGTGCCAGCTCATCTACTGGGTTGTCTGAAGCTTTCTTT; CDR3aa: CASSSTGLSEAFF; j_gene: TRBJ1-1; len: 13; v_gene: TRBV18; abundance: few; d_gene: -
CDR3nt: TGTGCCATCAGTGTCAAGGGGGACAGGGAAGCTTTCTTT; CDR3aa: CAISVKGDREAFF; j_gene: TRBJ1-1; len: 13; v_gene: TRBV10-3; abundance: -; d_gene: TRBD1
CDR3nt: TGTGCCTGGAGTGGACAGGGTCGCACTGAAGCTTTCTTT; CDR3aa: CAWSGQGRTEAFF; j_gene: TRBJ1-1; len: 13; v_gene: TRBV30; abundance: -; d_gene: TRBD1
CDR3nt: TGTGCCAGCAGCTTGTTAGGGGGAAGCTATGGCTACACCTTC; CDR3aa: CASSLLGGSYGYTF; j_gene: TRBJ1-2; len: 14; v_gene: TRBV5-4; abundance: -; d_gene: -
CDR3nt: TGCGCCAGCAGCTTGGGAAGGTCAACTAATGAAAAACTGTTTTTT; CDR3aa: CASSLGRSTNEKLFF; j_gene: TRBJ1-4; len: 15; v_gene: TRBV5-1; abundance: -; d_gene: -
CDR3nt: TGTGCCAGCAGTTTAAAGGGAAACTCTGGGGCCAACGTCCTGACTTTC; CDR3aa: CASSLKGNSGANVLTF; j_gene: TRBJ2-6; len: 16; v_gene: TRBV27; abundance: -; d_gene: -
CDR3nt: TGTGCCACCTCCGGGACAGGGAGTCAGCCCCAGCATTTT; CDR3aa: CATSGTGSQPQHF; j_gene: TRBJ1-5; len: 13; v_gene: TRBV19; abundance: -; d_gene: TRBD1
CDR3nt: TGTGCCAGCAGCGTCGGCGGAGCGGGGGGGTACAATGAGCAGTTCTTC; CDR3aa: CASSVGGAGGYNEQFF; j_gene: TRBJ2-1; len: 16; v_gene: TRBV5-4; abundance: -; d_gene: TRBD2
CDR3nt: TGTGCCTGGAGACGGAGGGGCGGAGATACGCAGTATTTT; CDR3aa: CAWRRRGGDTQYF; j_gene: TRBJ2-3; len: 13; v_gene: TRBV30; abundance: -; d_gene: -
CDR3nt: TGTGCCAGCAGCTTCGGGACGGGGAATTCACCCCTCCACTTT; CDR3aa: CASSFGTGNSPLHF; j_gene: TRBJ1-6; len: 14; v_gene: TRBV11-3; abundance: -; d_gene: -
CDR3nt: TGTGCCAGCAGCCAGGGTAGGAGCTCCTACAATGAGCAGTTCTTC; CDR3aa: CASSQGRSSYNEQFF; j_gene: TRBJ2-1; len: 15; v_gene: TRBV14; abundance: -; d_gene: -
CDR3nt: TGTGCCAGCAGCCAAGATAAGACCCAGCAGTACTTC; CDR3aa: CASSQDKTQQYF; j_gene: TRBJ2-7; len: 12; v_gene: TRBV21-1; abundance: -; d_gene: -
CDR3nt: TGTGCCAGCAGCGGCAGGGTGGAACGACTGGACGACAATGAGCAGTTCTTC; CDR3aa: CASSGRVERLDDNEQFF; j_gene: TRBJ2-1; len: 17; v_gene: TRBV2; abundance: few; d_gene: -
CDR3nt: TGCGCCAGCAGCGACGGGAGTGAGCGCTTAACTGAAGCTTTCTTT; CDR3aa: CASSDGSERLTEAFF; j_gene: TRBJ1-1; len: 15; v_gene: TRBV5-1; abundance: -; d_gene: -
CDR3nt: TGTGCCAGCAGCGTAGAGGGTTCAAACACTGAAGCTTTCTTT; CDR3aa: CASSVEGSNTEAFF; j_gene: TRBJ1-1; len: 14; v_gene: TRBV9; abundance: -; d_gene: -
CDR3nt: TGTGCCAGCACCAAGACTGGCAGCCATAATTCACCCCTCCACTTT; CDR3aa: CASTKTGSHNSPLHF; j_gene: TRBJ1-6; len: 15; v_gene: TRBV11-2; abundance: -; d_gene: -
CDR3nt: TGTGCCAGCAGCTTAATGACAGGGAGTCTCAATCAGCCCCAGCATTTT; CDR3aa: CASSLMTGSLNQPQHF; j_gene: TRBJ1-5; len: 16; v_gene: TRBV7-9; abundance: -; d_gene: TRBD1
CDR3nt: TGTGCCTGGACCCAGGACCCCCGGAACACTGAAGCTTTCTTT; CDR3aa: CAWTQDPRNTEAFF; j_gene: TRBJ1-1; len: 14; v_gene: TRBV30; abundance: -; d_gene: -
CDR3nt: TGTGCCAGCAGTAACACAGGGTACAATGAGCAGTTCTTC; CDR3aa: CASSNTGYNEQFF; j_gene: TRBJ2-1; len: 13; v_gene: TRBV6-7; abundance: -; d_gene: -
CDR3nt: TGTGCCAGCAGCCAAGAGTTGGGAGATACGCAGTATTTT; CDR3aa: CASSQELGDTQYF; j_gene: TRBJ2-3; len: 13; v_gene: TRBV7-3; abundance: -; d_gene: -
CDR3nt: TGTGCCAGCAGCGTAGATCGAAACACCGGGGAGCTGTTTTTT; CDR3aa: CASSVDRNTGELFF; j_gene: TRBJ2-2; len: 14; v_gene: TRBV9; abundance: -; d_gene: -
CDR3nt: TGTGCCAGCAGCCAAGCGGGGGGGAAAACCGGGGAGCTGTTTTTT; CDR3aa: CASSQAGGKTGELFF; j_gene: TRBJ2-2; len: 15; v_gene: TRBV14; abundance: -; d_gene: TRBD2
CDR3nt: TGTGCCAGCAGCTCCGGAGGGTCTGGGGGGGGACATTCACCCCTCCACTTT; CDR3aa: CASSSGGSGGGHSPLHF; j_gene: TRBJ1-6; len: 17; v_gene: TRBV7-2; abundance: -; d_gene: -
CDR3nt: TGTGCCAGCAGCTTGGTTTCCGGAAGAGTAAGCTCCTATAATTCACCCCTCCACTTT; CDR3aa: CASSLVSGRVSSYNSPLHF; j_gene: TRBJ1-6; len: 19; v_gene: TRBV5-6; abundance: once; d_gene: -
CDR3nt: TGTGCCAGTAGTACCCAGGGTGGGGACACTGAAGCTTTCTTT; CDR3aa: CASSTQGGDTEAFF; j_gene: TRBJ1-1; len: 14; v_gene: TRBV19; abundance: few; d_gene: -
CDR3nt: TGTGCCAGCAGGGAACCAACAGGGGAAAAACTGTTTTTT; CDR3aa: CASREPTGEKLFF; j_gene: TRBJ1-4; len: 13; v_gene: TRBV6-6; abundance: -; d_gene: -
CDR3nt: TGTGCCAGTCTACAGGGTGGTAATGAAAAACTGTTTTTT; CDR3aa: CASLQGGNEKLFF; j_gene: TRBJ1-4; len: 13; v_gene: TRBV2; abundance: -; d_gene: -
CDR3nt: TGTGCCAGCAACGGGGCAGAACAAGAGACCCAGTACTTC; CDR3aa: CASNGAEQETQYF; j_gene: TRBJ2-5; len: 13; v_gene: TRBV28; abundance: -; d_gene: -
CDR3nt: TGTGCCAGCAGCCGAAGTTCGGATACGCAGTATTTT; CDR3aa: CASSRSSDTQYF; j_gene: TRBJ2-3; len: 12; v_gene: TRBV5-4; abundance: -; d_gene: -
CDR3nt: TGTGCCAGCAGCTTAGGAGCAGGAAACTATGGCTACACCTTC; CDR3aa: CASSLGAGNYGYTF; j_gene: TRBJ1-2; len: 14; v_gene: TRBV11-3; abundance: -; d_gene: -
CDR3nt: TGTGCCAGCAGTGAGGGAGGATATGCGTACTTC; CDR3aa: CASSEGGYAYF; j_gene: TRBJ2-7; len: 11; v_gene: TRBV2; abundance: -; d_gene: -
CDR3nt: TGCGCCAGCAGCCAGATGCCCGTGGGATTCTCTGGAAACACCATATATTTT; CDR3aa: CASSQMPVGFSGNTIYF; j_gene: TRBJ1-3; len: 17; v_gene: TRBV4-1; abundance: -; d_gene: -
CDR3nt: TGTGCCAGCAGCGTCCGGGACGTGGGAAACACCATATATTTT; CDR3aa: CASSVRDVGNTIYF; j_gene: TRBJ1-3; len: 14; v_gene: TRBV9; abundance: -; d_gene: -
CDR3nt: TGTGCCATCAGTGCAAGACAGGAGAACACCGGGGAGCTGTTTTTT; CDR3aa: CAISARQENTGELFF; j_gene: TRBJ2-2; len: 15; v_gene: TRBV10-3; abundance: -; d_gene: -
CDR3nt: TGCAGCGTTGTCCAGGGGTTTGGCACTGAAGCTTTCTTT; CDR3aa: CSVVQGFGTEAFF; j_gene: TRBJ1-1; len: 13; v_gene: TRBV29-1; abundance: -; d_gene: -
CDR3nt: TGCGCCAGCAGCCAAGAGGCCCGGTTCCAAGAGACCCAGTACTTC; CDR3aa: CASSQEARFQETQYF; j_gene: TRBJ2-5; len: 15; v_gene: TRBV4-3; abundance: -; d_gene: -
CDR3nt: TGTGCCAGCAGCAACGAGCCACAGGGCGGGGACACTGAAGCTTTCTTT; CDR3aa: CASSNEPQGGDTEAFF; j_gene: TRBJ1-1; len: 16; v_gene: TRBV11-2; abundance: few; d_gene: -
CDR3nt: TGTGCCAGCAGTGAACGATCTATGACTAGCGGGGCTGGGGAGCTGTTTTTT; CDR3aa: CASSERSMTSGAGELFF; j_gene: TRBJ2-2; len: 17; v_gene: TRBV6-1; abundance: -; d_gene: TRBD2
CDR3nt: TGTGCCACCCGGGGGTCCTCCTATGGCTACACCTTC; CDR3aa: CATRGSSYGYTF; j_gene: TRBJ1-2; len: 12; v_gene: TRBV10-3; abundance: -; d_gene: -
CDR3nt: TGTGCCAGCACCCCAGCGGGGGGCCGCGGAGATACGCAGTATTTT; CDR3aa: CASTPAGGRGDTQYF; j_gene: TRBJ2-3; len: 15; v_gene: TRBV6-5; abundance: once; d_gene: TRBD2
CDR3nt: TGCGCCAGCAGCTTGGAGGGACGGGCTAATCAGCCCCAGCATTTT; CDR3aa: CASSLEGRANQPQHF; j_gene: TRBJ1-5; len: 15; v_gene: TRBV5-1; abundance: once; d_gene: -
CDR3nt: TGTGCCAGCAGCTTAGGAGGGGGACTAGCGACTTCGCAGTATTTT; CDR3aa: CASSLGGGLATSQYF; j_gene: TRBJ2-3; len: 15; v_gene: TRBV11-3; abundance: -; d_gene: TRBD2
CDR3nt: TGTGCCACCAGCAGAGACCAGTTTGGCTACACCTTC; CDR3aa: CATSRDQFGYTF; j_gene: TRBJ1-2; len: 12; v_gene: TRBV15; abundance: -; d_gene: -
CDR3nt: TGCGCCAGCAGCTTTTTACTAGCGGGGGAGACAGATACGCAGTATTTT; CDR3aa: CASSFLLAGETDTQYF; j_gene: TRBJ2-3; len: 16; v_gene: TRBV5-1; abundance: -; d_gene: TRBD2
CDR3nt: TGTGCCTGGAGCAGACAGGGGGACGAGCAGTACTTC; CDR3aa: CAWSRQGDEQYF; j_gene: TRBJ2-7; len: 12; v_gene: TRBV30; abundance: -; d_gene: TRBD1
CDR3nt: TGTGCCAGCAGCACTCCGGGGGCCGGGGAGCTGTTTTTT; CDR3aa: CASSTPGAGELFF; j_gene: TRBJ2-2; len: 13; v_gene: TRBV9; abundance: -; d_gene: -
CDR3nt: TGTGCCAGCAGTCGGGGAGGGAGCTCTGGAAACACCATATATTTT; CDR3aa: CASSRGGSSGNTIYF; j_gene: TRBJ1-3; len: 15; v_gene: TRBV27; abundance: -; d_gene: -
CDR3nt: TGTGCCAGTAGTATAGATTTGGCAGGGTTGGGTAACTATGGCTACACCTTC; CDR3aa: CASSIDLAGLGNYGYTF; j_gene: TRBJ1-2; len: 17; v_gene: TRBV19; abundance: once; d_gene: -
CDR3nt: TGTGCCATCAGTGAGCTGGACAGGGGAAGAAGTCGGGCCGGGGAGCTGTTTTTT; CDR3aa: CAISELDRGRSRAGELFF; j_gene: TRBJ2-2; len: 18; v_gene: TRBV10-3; abundance: -; d_gene: TRBD1
CDR3nt: TGTGCCAGCAGGAGTTATAATTCACCCCTCCACTTT; CDR3aa: CASRSYNSPLHF; j_gene: TRBJ1-6; len: 12; v_gene: TRBV6-5; abundance: few; d_gene: -